One sample yielded the 23 T cell receptor beta chains listed below, sequenced in a study of HIV-infected patients and healthy controls. About 500 ng RNA was reverse transcribed with alpha and beta constant-region primers. Alpha and beta chain libraries were made separately by chain-specific third strand synthesis with multiplexing indices. TCRdb redid the calling of the 5' RACE reads with MiXCR, one entry per CDR3 protein. In the table there are approximately 6,100 distinct CDR3 sequences, 8.8% of which are singletons. Follow-up blood was drawn about 14 weeks, roughly three months, after antiretroviral therapy began. Whole blood was used without fractionation, so all unsorted peripheral T cells were included. The sample consisted of blood, taken during antiretroviral therapy. Source of these receptors: an adult with HIV infection.

This clonotype came up many times. This chain uses TRBV7-2 with TRBJ1-6; the D gene is possibly TRBD1 (5 bases). V lost 5 bases, J lost 8 bases, and 19 bases lay in between. CDR3 size: 16 residues. In germline, CDR1 is SGHTA, CDR2 FQGNSA. The CDR3 loop is CASSPDTTSRHSPLHF. The CDR3 DNA reads as TGTGCCAGCAGCCCGGACACAACTTCCAGGCATTCACCCCTCCACTTT.

This clonotype is medium-sized within its sample. V is TRBV7-9 and J is TRBJ1-1; maybe TRBD1 (5 bases). The germline V gene encodes CDR1 SEHNR and CDR2 FQNEAQ (reference sequence). This CDR3 is built from 12 residues. V was pared by 1 base and J by 6 bases, with 6 bases between. As DNA, the CDR3 is TGTGCCAGCAGCTTAGGGGGCGCTGAAGCTTTCTTT. Translation: CASSLGGAEAFF.

This clonotype was seen ten or more times. The rearrangement links TRBV7-9 to TRBJ2-7; 9 nucleotides match TRBD1. J lost 5 bases, V lost 3 bases, and 5 bases had no gene match. CDR3 size: 14 residues. Germline V CDR1 and CDR2: SEHNR, FQNEAQ (reference sequence). The CDR3 DNA sequence: TGTGCCAGCAGCTTGCGGGACAGGGTCCACGAGCAGTACTTC. Protein product: CASSLRDRVHEQYF.

The J gene is TRBJ1-1, the V gene TRBV5-1; D is undetermined. V gave up 0 bases and J gave up 2 bases, with 11 bases separating them. The CDR3 is 15 residues long. Germline V gene data show CDR1 as SGHRS and CDR2 as YFSETQ. This CDR3 reads CASSLGWTDNTEAFF. CDR3 bases: TGCGCCAGCAGCTTGGGATGGACGGATAACACTGAAGCTTTCTTT.

The CDR3 sequence is CSASHRTTTLHF. CDR3 nucleotide sequence: TGCAGTGCTAGTCACAGGACTACGACCCTCCACTTT. The V and J genes are TRBV20-1 and TRBJ1-6; D is possibly TRBD1 (5 bases). Between the trimmed V and J ends, which lost 3 bases and 14 bases, there was a span of 14 bases. The CDR3 has 12 residues. The V gene's germline CDR1 is DFQATT and CDR2 SNEGSKA (reference sequence).

This clonotype was detected ten times or more. The chain is built from TRBV19 and TRBJ2-4; D remains ambiguous. V gave up 3 bases and J gave up 2 bases, with 11 bases separating them. This CDR3 contains 15 residues. CDR1 is LNHDA, CDR2 SQIVND, per germline (reference sequence). The CDR3 nucleotides read TGTGCCAGTAGTATCGTGGAATCAACCAAAAACATTCAGTACTTC. Translated, it gives CASSIVESTKNIQYF.

This clonotype was detected a few times. The chain carries TRBV7-8 and TRBJ2-3, with 11 bases aligning to TRBD2. V gave up 5 bases and J gave up 2 bases; unmatched junction bases: 6. Germline V gives CDR1 SGHVS, CDR2 FQNEAQ. The length of the CDR3 is 16 residues. In nucleotides, the CDR3 is TGTGCCAGCAGCCCCATGACTAGCGGGGCCACAGATACGCAGTATTTT. This gives the protein CASSPMTSGATDTQYF.

In the case of this clonotype: It may be a read error: a sequence one base away is much more abundant. J is TRBJ2-7 and V is TRBV10-1, with D perhaps TRBD1 (6 bases). Germline values: CDR1 WNHNN, CDR2 SYGVQD (reference sequence). The CDR3 length is 14 residues. The CDR3 DNA reads as TGCGCCAGCAGTGACGGGACACCCAACTACGAGAAGTACTTC. Amino acid sequence: CASSDGTPNYEKYF.

This chain connects TRBV19 to TRBJ2-7, with 9 positions matching TRBD1. J gave up 6 bases and V 9 bases, and 9 bases lay outside the gene matches. Germline V lookup: CDR1 LNHDA, CDR2 SQIVND (reference sequence). The CDR3 has 13 amino acids. DNA for the CDR3: TGTGCCAGCAGGGGACAGGGTCTTTCCGAGCAGTACTTC. Its protein is CASRGQGLSEQYF.

The rearrangement uses TRBV19 and TRBJ1-2; no firm D call. This CDR3 spans 14 amino acids. Germline loops: CDR1 LNHDA, CDR2 SQIVND (reference sequence). V lost 8 bases, J lost 5 bases, and 18 bases lay in between. The CDR3 DNA follows: TGTGCCAGTTTTTCAGCGTGGGGAGTGTATGGCTACACCTTC. Its protein is CASFSAWGVYGYTF.

This clonotype appeared many times. This chain connects TRBV5-4 to TRBJ2-5; possibly TRBD1 for D (6 bases). With 0 bases removed from V and 1 base from J, the gap between germline ends came to 7 bases. Germline V lookup: CDR1 SGHNT, CDR2 YYREEE (reference sequence). The CDR3 is 14 amino acids. CDR3 nucleotide sequence: TGTGCCAGCAGCTTGGACAGGGTCCAAGAGACCCAGTACTTC. Translating it yields CASSLDRVQETQYF.

The rearrangement joins TRBV30 to TRBJ1-5; possibly TRBD1 for D (5 bases). The germline V and J ends were trimmed by 2 bases and 7 bases, with 9 bases remaining between them. The CDR3 length is 12 residues. Germline assignment: CDR1 GTSNPN and CDR2 SVGIG (reference sequence). The CDR3: CAWSYDRQPQHF. CDR3 nucleotides: TGTGCCTGGAGTTATGACAGACAGCCCCAGCATTTT.

This clonotype was recorded many times. V gene TRBV27 combines with J gene TRBJ1-6, with no clear D. Trimming pared 5 bases from V and 9 bases from J, leaving 17 bases between. The CDR3 loop spans 15 amino acids. Per germline, CDR1 MNHEY and CDR2 SMNVEV (reference sequence). CDR3 nucleotide sequence: TGTGCCAGCAGTCTCGACGGCTACAGAGTTTCACCCCTCCACTTT. The encoded protein is CASSLDGYRVSPLHF.

By share of the sample, this clonotype is medium-sized (0.01 to 0.1%). V usage is TRBV10-3 and J usage is TRBJ2-3, with a tentative D call TRBD2 (7 bases). This CDR3 region has 15 residues. Trimming cost V 4 bases and J 4 bases, with 15 bases left between them. Germline CDR1 ENHRY, CDR2 SYGVKD. The CDR3 DNA is TGTGCCATCAGTGTAGGAGCCGGGGGGCCAGATACGCAGTATTTT. It yields the protein CAISVGAGGPDTQYF.

The J gene is TRBJ2-2, the V gene TRBV7-2; 9 bases map to TRBD2. CDR1 and CDR2 from the germline V gene are SGHTA and FQGNSA. The CDR3 covers 16 residues. Trimming took 2 bases from V and 0 from J; bases not matched to a gene: 1. DNA for the CDR3: TGTGCCAGCAGCTTAACTAGCGGGTCGAACACCGGGGAGCTGTTTTTT. Its protein product is CASSLTSGSNTGELFF.

This clonotype appeared many times. The V and J genes are TRBV21-1 and TRBJ2-1; the listed D gene, TRBD2, was not tested against the DNA. TRBV21-1 represents a pseudogene. This CDR3 comprises 19 residues. The CDR3 region is CASSNTGLAERHSYNEQFF. DNA for the CDR3: TGTGCCAGCAGCAACACCGGACTAGCGGAGAGACACTCCTACAATGAGCAGTTCTTC.

This clonotype was seen at least ten times. Compared with germline, one end of the junction differs, possibly owing to a read error. J is TRBJ1-1 and V is TRBV2, with D uncertain. The germline V gene has CDR1 SNHLY and CDR2 FYNNEI. The CDR3 is made up of 11 amino acids. The CDR3 sequence: CASSYTFPAVF. The CDR3 bases are TGTGCCAGCAGTTACACTTTCCCTGCGGTCTTT.

A word on this clonotype: The junction departs from the called germline gene at one end, perhaps through a read error. The gene calls are TRBV5-1 and TRBJ2-4, with no clear D. CDR1 is SGHRS, CDR2 YFSETQ, per germline. This CDR3 comprises 15 residues. The CDR3 sequence: CASSLGSLAKNIQYF. Written as DNA, the CDR3 is TGCGCCAGCAGTTTGGGATCACTAGCCAAAAACATTCAGTACTTC.

By frequency in the sample, this clonotype is medium-sized. CDR3 nucleotide sequence: TGTGCCAGCAGCCAAGGCGGGAGGGCCTACGAGCAGTACTTC. This codes for CASSQGGRAYEQYF. The rearrangement joins TRBV3-1 to TRBJ2-7; 9 bases map to TRBD2. The germline gives CDR1 LGHDT, CDR2 YNNKEL (reference sequence). The V and J ends lost 1 base and 2 bases, in that order; junction bases with no gene match: 0. The CDR3 runs 14 residues.

This clonotype was recorded a few times. The chain combines TRBV18 with TRBJ2-1, with 10 nucleotides matching TRBD2. This CDR3 has 14 residues. Germline lookup yields CDR1 KGHSH and CDR2 LQKENI. The J segment lost 7 bases and the V segment lost 5 bases, leaving 5 bases of the junction unmatched. DNA of the CDR3: TGTGCCAGCTCATCCGAACTAGCGGGAAATGAGCAGTTCTTC. This gives the protein CASSSELAGNEQFF.

This clonotype rates as medium-sized. The chain couples TRBV28 to TRBJ2-5, with D perhaps being TRBD1 or TRBD2 (5 bases each). Germline CDR1 is MDHEN and CDR2 is SYDVKM. The V end lost 6 bases, the J end lost 4 bases, and 21 bases lay between the germline ends. The CDR3 totals 16 residues. CDR3 amino acids: CASSTPGPLLGETQYF. The DNA of the CDR3 is TGTGCCAGCAGCACACCGGGACCGTTGCTGGGAGAGACCCAGTACTTC.

The table lists this clonotype with many counts. The chain joins TRBV19 to TRBJ2-1; 12 bases fit TRBD2. Germline assignment: CDR1 LNHDA and CDR2 SQIVND (reference sequence). J gave up 6 bases and V 7 bases, and 7 bases lay outside the gene matches. The CDR3 has 15 residues. CDR3 protein: CASIMTSGRGNEQFF. In DNA form, the CDR3 reads TGTGCCAGTATCATGACTAGCGGGAGAGGCAATGAGCAGTTCTTC.

In its sample, this clonotype was seen many times. The gene calls are TRBV30 and TRBJ1-1; TRBD1 matches at 9 bases. From germline, CDR1 is GTSNPN and CDR2 SVGIG (reference sequence). The trim removed 2 bases at V and 5 bases at J, leaving 3 bases unmatched. The CDR3 length is 13 residues. DNA for the CDR3: TGTGCCTGGAGTCGACAGGGGGAGACTGAAGCTTTCTTT. Its protein product is CAWSRQGETEAFF. Full variable domain (rest looked up from reference TRBV30 and TRBJ1-1): SQTIHQWPATLVQPVGSPLSLECTVEGTSNPNLYWYRQAAGRGLQLLFYSVGIGQISSEVPQNLSASRPQDRQFILSSKKLLLSDSGFYLCAWSRQGETEAFFGQGTRLTVV.